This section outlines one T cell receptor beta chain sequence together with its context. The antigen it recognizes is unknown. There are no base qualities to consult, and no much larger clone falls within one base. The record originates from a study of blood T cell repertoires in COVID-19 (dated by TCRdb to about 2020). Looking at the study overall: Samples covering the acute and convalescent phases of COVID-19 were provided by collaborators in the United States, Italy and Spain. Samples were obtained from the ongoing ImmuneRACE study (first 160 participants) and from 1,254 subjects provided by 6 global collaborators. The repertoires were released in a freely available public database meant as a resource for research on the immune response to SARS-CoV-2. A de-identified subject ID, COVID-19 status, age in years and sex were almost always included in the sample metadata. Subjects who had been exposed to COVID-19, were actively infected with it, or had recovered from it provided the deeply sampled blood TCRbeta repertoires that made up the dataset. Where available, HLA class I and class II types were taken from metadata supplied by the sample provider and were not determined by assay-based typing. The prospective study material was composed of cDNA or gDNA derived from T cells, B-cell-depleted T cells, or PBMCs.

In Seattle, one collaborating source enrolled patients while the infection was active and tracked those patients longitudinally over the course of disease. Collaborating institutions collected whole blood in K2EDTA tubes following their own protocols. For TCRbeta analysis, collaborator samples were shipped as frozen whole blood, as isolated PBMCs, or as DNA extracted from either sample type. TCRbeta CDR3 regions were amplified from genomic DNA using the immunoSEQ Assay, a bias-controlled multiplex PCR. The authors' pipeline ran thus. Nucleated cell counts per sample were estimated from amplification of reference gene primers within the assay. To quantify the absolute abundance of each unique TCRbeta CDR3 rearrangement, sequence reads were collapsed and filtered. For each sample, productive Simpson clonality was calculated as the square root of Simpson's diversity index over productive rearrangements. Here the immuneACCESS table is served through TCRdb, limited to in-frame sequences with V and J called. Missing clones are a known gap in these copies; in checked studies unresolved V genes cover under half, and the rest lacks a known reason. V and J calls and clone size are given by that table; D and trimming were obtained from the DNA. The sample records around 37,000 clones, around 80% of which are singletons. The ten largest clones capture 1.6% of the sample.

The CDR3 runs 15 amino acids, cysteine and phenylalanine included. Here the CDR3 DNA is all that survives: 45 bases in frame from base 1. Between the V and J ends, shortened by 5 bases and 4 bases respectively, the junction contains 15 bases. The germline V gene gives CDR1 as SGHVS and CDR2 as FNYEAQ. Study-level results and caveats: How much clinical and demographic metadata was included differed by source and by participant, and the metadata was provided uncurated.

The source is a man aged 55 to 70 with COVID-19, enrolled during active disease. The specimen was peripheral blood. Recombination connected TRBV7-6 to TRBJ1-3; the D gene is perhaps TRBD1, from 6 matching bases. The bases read TGTGCCAGCAGCGGACAGAGTACGGGGGGAAACACCATATATTTT. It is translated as CASSGQSTGGNTIYF.